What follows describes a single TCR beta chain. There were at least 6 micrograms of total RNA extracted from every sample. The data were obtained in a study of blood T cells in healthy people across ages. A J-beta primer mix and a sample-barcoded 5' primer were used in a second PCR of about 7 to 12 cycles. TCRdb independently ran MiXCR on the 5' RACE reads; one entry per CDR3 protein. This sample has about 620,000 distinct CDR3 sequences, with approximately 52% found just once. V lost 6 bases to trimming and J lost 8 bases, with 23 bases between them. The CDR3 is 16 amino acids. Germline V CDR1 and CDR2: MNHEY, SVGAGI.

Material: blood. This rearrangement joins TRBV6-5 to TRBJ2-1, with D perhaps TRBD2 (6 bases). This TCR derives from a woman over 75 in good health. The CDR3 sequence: CASSRGPGRGIDEQFF. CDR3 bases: TGTGCCAGCAGCAGAGGTCCGGGGCGGGGAATCGATGAGCAGTTCTTC.